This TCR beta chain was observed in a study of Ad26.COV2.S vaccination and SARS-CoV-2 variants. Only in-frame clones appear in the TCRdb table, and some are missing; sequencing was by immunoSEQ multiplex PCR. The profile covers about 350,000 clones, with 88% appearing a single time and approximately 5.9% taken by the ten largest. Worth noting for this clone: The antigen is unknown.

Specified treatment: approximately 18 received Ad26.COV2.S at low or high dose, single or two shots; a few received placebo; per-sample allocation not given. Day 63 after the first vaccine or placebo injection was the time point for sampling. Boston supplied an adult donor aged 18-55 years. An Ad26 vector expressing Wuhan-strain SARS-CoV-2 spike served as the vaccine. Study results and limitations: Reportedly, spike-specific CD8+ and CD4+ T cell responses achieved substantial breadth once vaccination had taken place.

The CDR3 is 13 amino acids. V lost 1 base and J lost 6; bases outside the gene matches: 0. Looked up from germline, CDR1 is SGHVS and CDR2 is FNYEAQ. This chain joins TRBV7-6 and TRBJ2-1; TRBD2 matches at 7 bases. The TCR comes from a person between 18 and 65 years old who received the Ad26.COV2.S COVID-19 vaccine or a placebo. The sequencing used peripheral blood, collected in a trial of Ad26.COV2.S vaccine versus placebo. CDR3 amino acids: CASSLGTSNEQFF. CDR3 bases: TGTGCCAGCAGCTTAGGGACTAGCAATGAGCAGTTCTTC.